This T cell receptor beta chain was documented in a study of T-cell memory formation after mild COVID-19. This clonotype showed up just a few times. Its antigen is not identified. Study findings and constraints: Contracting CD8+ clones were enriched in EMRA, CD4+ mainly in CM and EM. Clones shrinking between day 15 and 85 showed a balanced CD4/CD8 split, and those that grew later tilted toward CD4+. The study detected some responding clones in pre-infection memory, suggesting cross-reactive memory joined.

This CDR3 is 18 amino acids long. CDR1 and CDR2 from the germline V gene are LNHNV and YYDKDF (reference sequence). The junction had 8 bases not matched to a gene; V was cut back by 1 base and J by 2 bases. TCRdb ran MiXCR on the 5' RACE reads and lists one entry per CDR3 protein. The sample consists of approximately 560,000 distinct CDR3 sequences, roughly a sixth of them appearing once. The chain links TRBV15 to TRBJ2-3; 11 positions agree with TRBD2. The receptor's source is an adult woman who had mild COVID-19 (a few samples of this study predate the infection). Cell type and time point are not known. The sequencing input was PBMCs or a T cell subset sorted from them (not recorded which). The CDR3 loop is CATSRGGGTSGATDTQYF. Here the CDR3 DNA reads TGTGCCACCAGCAGAGGAGGAGGGACTAGCGGAGCCACAGATACGCAGTATTTT.